The source of this T cell receptor beta chain is a study of blood T cell repertoires in COVID-19. Overall study context: The study drew acute and convalescent COVID-19 samples from the United States, Italy and Spain. PBMCs, B-cell-depleted T cells, or T cells were the source of the cDNA or gDNA that made up the material.

In germline, CDR1 is SGHVS, CDR2 FQNEAQ. This CDR3 comprises 14 residues. V dropped 4 bases and J dropped 6 bases, with 15 bases sitting between them. Original analysis: For nucleated cells, counts were estimated from reference gene primer amplification. Profiling relied on immunoSEQ multiplex PCR, and the TCRdb table lists in-frame clones only, not all of them. For V, J and clone size, that table is used; D and trimming come from the DNA. The repertoire holds about 100,000 clones, with 80% to 95% as singletons. The chain couples TRBV7-8 to TRBJ1-2; no firm D call. Sequencing input: peripheral blood. The receptor comes from a man between 65 and 79 years old with acute or convalescent COVID-19. CDR3 sequence (DNA): TGTGCCAGCAGCTCACGGCGGCCGCGGGATGGCTACACCTTC. This translates into CASSSRRPRDGYTF.